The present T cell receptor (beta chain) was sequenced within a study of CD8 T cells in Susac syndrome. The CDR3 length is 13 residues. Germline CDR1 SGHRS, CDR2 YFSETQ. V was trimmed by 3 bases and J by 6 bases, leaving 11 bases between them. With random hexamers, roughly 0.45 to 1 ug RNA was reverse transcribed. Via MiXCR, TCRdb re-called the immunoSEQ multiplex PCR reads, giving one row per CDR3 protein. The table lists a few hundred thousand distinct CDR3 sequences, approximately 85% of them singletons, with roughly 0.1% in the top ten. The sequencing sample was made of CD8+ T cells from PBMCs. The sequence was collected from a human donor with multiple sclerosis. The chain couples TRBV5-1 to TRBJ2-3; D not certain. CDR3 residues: CASSSPPWDTQYF. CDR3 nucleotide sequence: TGCGCCAGCAGCTCGCCGCCCTGGGATACGCAGTATTTT.